This passage covers 9 T cell receptor beta chains from one sample sequenced in a study of shared clonotypes between healthy human individuals (TCRdb year 2020). Libraries came from the immunoSEQ multiplex PCR assay. TCRdb obtained this table from immuneACCESS and retained in-frame rearrangements with V and J assigned. These tables miss some clones; where compared with another copy, unresolved V genes account for less than half of the shortfall, and the remainder is unexplained. Present in this sample are about 2.4 million clones, about 92% of which were seen just once. Over 0.12% of the sample belongs to the ten largest clones. The specimen was naive CD4+ T cells sorted from blood. The intended sense of this specimen's cell subset or site label: CD45RA+ positively selected. The receptors here all came from a man aged 18 to 30 in good health.

The chain couples TRBV5-6 to TRBJ2-5; 7 bases map to TRBD1. Per the germline V gene, CDR1 is SGHDT and CDR2 is YYEEEE. The CDR3 is 15 residues long. Losses at the gene ends were 4 bases for V and 1 base for J; bases not matched to a gene: 7. CDR3 DNA: TGTGCCAGCAGCGCCCAACAGGGGCGCCAAGAGACCCAGTACTTC. Protein sequence: CASSAQQGRQETQYF.

The chain uses TRBV7-3 and TRBJ1-1; D unresolved. CDR3 length: 13 amino acids. Germline V gene sequence: CDR1 SGHTA, CDR2 FQGTGA. The V end was cut by 4 bases, the J end by 0 bases, with 6 bases between. The CDR3, as DNA: TGTGCCAGCAGCTCAAACATGAACACTGAAGCTTTCTTT. This encodes CASSSNMNTEAFF.

The J gene is TRBJ1-4, the V gene TRBV5-6; D might be TRBD1 (6 bases). Germline V CDR1 and CDR2: SGHDT, YYEEEE. The CDR3 sequence is 14 residues long. Trimming removed 1 base from V and 4 bases from J, with 8 bases in between. This chain's CDR3 is CASSLRRGNEKLFF. CDR3 coding DNA: TGTGCCAGCAGCTTGCGCAGGGGTAATGAAAAACTGTTTTTT.

The chain employs TRBV27 and TRBJ2-7; 12 bases are a match to TRBD2. The V and J ends lost 3 bases and 2 bases, in that order; junction bases with no gene match: 14. The CDR3 totals 19 residues. Looked up from germline, CDR1 is MNHEY and CDR2 is SMNVEV (reference sequence). The CDR3 loop reads CASSFLSLTSGSRAYEQYF. CDR3 sequence (DNA): TGTGCCAGCAGTTTTTTGTCGCTGACTAGCGGGAGCAGGGCCTACGAGCAGTACTTC.

V gene TRBV19 combines with J gene TRBJ2-2; TRBD1 matches at 8 bases. Germline values: CDR1 LNHDA, CDR2 SQIVND (reference sequence). CDR3 length equals 15 residues. The junction had 5 bases not matched to a gene; V was cut back by 4 bases and J by 4 bases. The CDR3 reads CASSTGGAGTGELFF. CDR3 bases: TGTGCCAGTAGTACAGGGGGCGCGGGCACCGGGGAGCTGTTTTTT.

The rearrangement uses TRBV18 and TRBJ1-3; D is unresolved. Trimming shortened V by 3 bases and J by 2 bases, and 14 bases separated the two germline ends. In germline, CDR1 is KGHSH, CDR2 LQKENI. The CDR3 covers 16 residues. The CDR3 DNA sequence: TGTGCCAGCTCACCGATGAACCTATTAACTGGAAACACCATATATTTT. It yields the protein CASSPMNLLTGNTIYF.

The J gene is TRBJ2-7, the V gene TRBV30; D gene uncertain. CDR1 and CDR2 from the germline V gene are GTSNPN and SVGIG (reference sequence). Between the trimmed V and J ends, which lost 0 bases and 6 bases, there was a span of 9 bases. The CDR3 consists of 12 residues. The CDR3 sequence is CAWSVQWSEQYF. The CDR3 DNA reads TGTGCCTGGAGTGTACAGTGGTCCGAGCAGTACTTC.

This sequence joins TRBV18 and TRBJ2-7; D perhaps matches TRBD1 (6 bases). This CDR3 spans 14 amino acids. Germline assignment: CDR1 KGHSH and CDR2 LQKENI. V was trimmed by 0 bases and J by 2 bases, leaving 8 bases between them. CDR3 coding DNA: TGTGCCAGCTCACCACCGGGACATACCTACGAGCAGTACTTC. This translates into CASSPPGHTYEQYF.

The CDR3: CASSQVYSNQPQHF. As DNA, the CDR3 is TGCGCCAGCAGCCAAGTTTATAGCAATCAGCCCCAGCATTTT. V and J are TRBV4-1 and TRBJ1-5, with unresolved D. The germline V gene encodes CDR1 MGHRA and CDR2 YSYEKL. The CDR3 sequence is 14 residues long. Trimming took off 1 base at V and 0 bases at J, with 4 bases between the two ends.